The rows below give T cell receptor beta chains drawn from one sample of a study of PD-1 blockade in mismatch repair-deficient tumors. Assay used: immunoSEQ multiplex PCR; TCRdb lists only in-frame clones, some missing. This table has over 100,000 clones, 60% to 85% appearing once. This material consisted of peripheral blood, taken 60 weeks after starting pembrolizumab. The receptors shown here come from an adult with mismatch repair-deficient cancer. CDR3s leave out the opening cysteine and the closing phenylalanine or tryptophan.

TRBV19,TRBJ2-2,ASSITGANTGELF
TRBV19,TRBJ2-5,ASSTTRYRNQETQY
TRBV18,TRBJ2-5,ASSPPVQETQY
TRBV11-2,TRBJ1-1,ASSPRGGLMNTEAF
TRBV9,TRBJ2-7,ASSAGTSGNEQY
TRBV11-3,TRBJ2-1,ASSLGGINGEQF
TRBV12-5,TRBJ1-2,ASGFSRDRGFYGYT
TRBV11-3,TRBJ2-7,ASSSKGDRAYEQY
TRBV7-6,TRBJ2-5,ASSHTDQETQY
TRBV7-3,TRBJ1-3,ASSFGSGNTIY
TRBV4-1,TRBJ2-4,ASSSRGAGGTDIQY
TRBV30,TRBJ1-3,AWSLGDSGNTIY
TRBV19,TRBJ1-3,ASSMPPTGAGNTIY
TRBV12-5,TRBJ1-1,ASGSTPGTGTFMNTEAF
TRBV5-6,TRBJ2-7,ASSNHRGAYEQY
TRBV5-6,TRBJ2-7,ASSSYPPRGSEQY
TRBV27,TRBJ1-5,ASSIDRNNQPQH
TRBV19,TRBJ2-7,ASSPRDSDSYEQY
TRBV6-6,TRBJ1-2,ASSYDRVSYGYT
TRBV7-3,TRBJ2-1,ASSRRLAGDRNEQF
TRBV5-1,TRBJ2-3,ASSLVEGANTQY
TRBV27,TRBJ2-1,ASSSLNRIRGNEQF
TRBV9,TRBJ1-3,ASSGGPRNTIY
TRBV2,TRBJ2-7,ASSVLQVSYEQY
TRBV6-5,TRBJ2-7,ASSGQSYEQY
TRBV6-1,TRBJ1-2,ASGWAPYGYT
TRBV7-2,TRBJ2-5,ASSLWLAGDQETQY
TRBV4-2,TRBJ2-2,ASSQPPRSGKMSPHGELF
TRBV18,TRBJ2-7,ASSPELAGNSYEQY
TRBV21-1,TRBJ2-5,ASSKAPSTKETQY